The clone carrying this TCR beta chain is judged medium-sized (0.01 to 0.1%). This sample stems from a study of regulatory T cells in long-lasting Graves disease. TCR beta libraries were built with iRepertoire HTBI primers and Arm-PCR of CDR3 regions. TCRdb reprocessed the multiplex PCR reads with MiXCR, giving one entry per CDR3 protein. The sample has 300,000 to 500,000 distinct CDR3 sequences, about 20% seen once. Time point: persistent/refractory GD, antithyroid drugs over 5 years with positive TRAb. RNA isolated from PBMCs was used to make the TCR library. CDR1 and CDR2 (germline): SGHAT, FQNNGV. CDR3 length equals 17 residues. Trimming removed 4 bases from V and 5 bases from J; junction bases left unmatched: 13.

Sequencing was performed on peripheral blood mononuclear cells (PBMCs), taken when the disease was refractory, from a patient treated with antithyroid drugs. The rearrangement uses TRBV11-2 and TRBJ2-7; 11 positions match TRBD2. This receptor was obtained from a female donor with Graves disease. This CDR3 reads CASSSPPIAGGPDEQYF. The CDR3 DNA is TGTGCCAGCAGCTCCCCCCCGATAGCGGGAGGGCCTGACGAGCAGTACTTC.